This T cell receptor (beta chain) is from a study of regulatory T cells in long-lasting Graves disease. Study-wide background: Less than 3 months of antithyroid drugs had been taken by newly diagnosed Graves' patients. Study results and limitations: Samples came from peripheral blood alone, without thyroid tissue.

The CDR3 is 13 residues long. CDR1 and CDR2 (germline): SEHNR, FQNEAQ (reference sequence). V dropped 8 bases and J dropped 4; count of bases not matched to a gene: 6. Described time point: newly diagnosed GD, antithyroid drugs for less than 3 months. RNA isolated from PBMCs was used to make the TCR library. Collection of peripheral blood (roughly 9 milliliters) was done using EDTA tubes. CDR3 regions were amplified by Arm-PCR using iRepertoire HTBI primers to build TCR beta libraries. TCRdb redid the calling of the multiplex PCR reads with MiXCR, one entry per CDR3 protein. The sample has 400,000 to 500,000 distinct CDR3 sequences, around 15% seen once. This clonotype was recorded many times. The antigen remains unidentified. The sample was also linked to a second study, of T cells in Graves' hyperthyroidism and ophthalmopathy.

This sample comprised peripheral blood mononuclear cells (PBMCs), obtained at new diagnosis, from a patient treated with antithyroid drugs. The sequence derives from a woman aged 50 to 65 with Graves disease. This chain links TRBV7-9 with TRBJ2-3, with 7 positions matching TRBD2. The CDR3 here is CASSRGRADTQYF. CDR3 sequence (DNA): TGTGCCAGCTCGCGAGGGAGGGCAGATACGCAGTATTTT.